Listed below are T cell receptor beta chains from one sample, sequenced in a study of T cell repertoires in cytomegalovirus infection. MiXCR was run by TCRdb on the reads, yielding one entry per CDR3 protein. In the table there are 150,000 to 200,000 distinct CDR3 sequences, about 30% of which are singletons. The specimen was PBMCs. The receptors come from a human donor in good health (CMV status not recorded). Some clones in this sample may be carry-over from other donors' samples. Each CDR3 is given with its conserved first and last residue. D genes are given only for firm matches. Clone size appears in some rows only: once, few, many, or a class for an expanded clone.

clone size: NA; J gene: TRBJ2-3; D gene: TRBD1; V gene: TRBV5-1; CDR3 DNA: TGCGCCAGCAGGTCGGGACAGGGCGCAGATACGCAGTATTTT; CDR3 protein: CASRSGQGADTQYF
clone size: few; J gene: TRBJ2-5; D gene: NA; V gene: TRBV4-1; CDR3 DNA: TGCGCCAGCAGCCAAGAAGAAGTAAGAGAGACCCAGTACTTC; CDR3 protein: CASSQEEVRETQYF
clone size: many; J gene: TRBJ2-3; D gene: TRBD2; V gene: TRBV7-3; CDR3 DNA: TGTGCCAGCAGCTCGGGACTACCAACCACCTTTAGCACAGATACGCAGTATTTT; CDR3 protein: CASSSGLPTTFSTDTQYF
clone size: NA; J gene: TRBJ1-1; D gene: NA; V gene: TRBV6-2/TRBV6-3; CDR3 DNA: TGTGCCAGCAGTTACGTGGGTCCTGGGGAAGCTTTCTTT; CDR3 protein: CASSYVGPGEAFF
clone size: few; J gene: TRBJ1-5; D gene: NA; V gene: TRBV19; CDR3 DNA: TGTGCCAGTAGTATGAGGGCCGAGAACGATCAGCCCCAGCATTTT; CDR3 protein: CASSMRAENDQPQHF
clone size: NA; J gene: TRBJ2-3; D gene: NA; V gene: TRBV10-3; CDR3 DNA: TGTGCCATCAAGCCAGGTCAAGCTAGGCTTATCGACGATACGCAGTATTTT; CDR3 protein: CAIKPGQARLIDDTQYF
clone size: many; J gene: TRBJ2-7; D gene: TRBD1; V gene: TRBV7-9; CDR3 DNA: TGTGCCAGCAGCCTGATTACAGGGGGTGAGAGAGAGCAGTACTTC; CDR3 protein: CASSLITGGEREQYF
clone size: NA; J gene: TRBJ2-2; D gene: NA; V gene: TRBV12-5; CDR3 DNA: TGTGCTAGTGGTTTGACAGCGAACACCGGGGAGCTGTTTTTT; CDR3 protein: CASGLTANTGELFF
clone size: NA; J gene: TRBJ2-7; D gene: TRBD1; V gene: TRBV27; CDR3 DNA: TGTGCCAGCAGGACCGGGACAGATTCCTACGAGCAGTACTTC; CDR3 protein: CASRTGTDSYEQYF
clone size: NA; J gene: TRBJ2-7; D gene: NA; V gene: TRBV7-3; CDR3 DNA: TGTGCCAGCAGCTTAGAGGCGGGGGCTGCCTACGAGCAGTACTTC; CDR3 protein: CASSLEAGAAYEQYF
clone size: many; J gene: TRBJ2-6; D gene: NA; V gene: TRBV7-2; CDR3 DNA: TGTGCCAGCAGCTTAACATCTGGGGCCAACGTCCTGACTTTC; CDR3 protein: CASSLTSGANVLTF
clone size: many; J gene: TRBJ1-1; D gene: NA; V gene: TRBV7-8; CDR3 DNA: TGTGCCAGCAGCTTATCGGGCAGGGATATGAACACTGAAGCTTTCTTT; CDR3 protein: CASSLSGRDMNTEAFF
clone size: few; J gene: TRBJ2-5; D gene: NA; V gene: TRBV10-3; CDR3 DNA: TGTGCCATCAGTGAGTCCGGGCAGACCCGGGAGACCCAGTACTTC; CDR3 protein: CAISESGQTRETQYF
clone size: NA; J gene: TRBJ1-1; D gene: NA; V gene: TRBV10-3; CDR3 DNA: TGTGCCATCACCTCCTCGTCGGACACTGAAGCTTTCTTT; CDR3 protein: CAITSSSDTEAFF
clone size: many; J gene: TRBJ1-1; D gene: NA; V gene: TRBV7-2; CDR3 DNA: TGTGCCAGCAGCCCCGGGGGGGGGGGTATTGGTGCGAACACTGAAGCTTTCTTT; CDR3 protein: CASSPGGGGIGANTEAFF
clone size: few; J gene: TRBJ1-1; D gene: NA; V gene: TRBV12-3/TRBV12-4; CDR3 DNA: TGTGCCAGCAGTCCGGAACACCATGAAGCTTTCTTT; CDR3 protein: CASSPEHHEAFF
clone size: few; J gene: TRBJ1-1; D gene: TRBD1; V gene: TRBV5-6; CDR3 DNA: TGTGCCAGCAGCTTGAGGGACAGGGGCAACACTGAAGCTTTCTTT; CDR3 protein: CASSLRDRGNTEAFF
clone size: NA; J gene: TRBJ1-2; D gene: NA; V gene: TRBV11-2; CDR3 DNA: TGTGCCAGCAGCCTAGCCCCAGGGGACGGCTACACCTTC; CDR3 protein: CASSLAPGDGYTF
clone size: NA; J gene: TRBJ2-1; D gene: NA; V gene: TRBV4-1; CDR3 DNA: TGCGCCAGCAGCCAAGGGGTTGGGGGGGGCCAGCTGGATGAGCAGTTCTTC; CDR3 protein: CASSQGVGGGQLDEQFF
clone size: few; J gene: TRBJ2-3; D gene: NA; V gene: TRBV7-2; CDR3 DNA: TGTGCCAGCACCCCACGCCCATTGAAGTCTAGAACAGGGCGCCCTTTCACAGATACGCAGTATTTT; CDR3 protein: CASTPRPLKSRTGRPFTDTQYF
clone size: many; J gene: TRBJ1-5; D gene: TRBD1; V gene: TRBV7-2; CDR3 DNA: TGTGCCAGCACCATGACAGGGGAGAGGGATCAGCCCCAGCATTTT; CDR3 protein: CASTMTGERDQPQHF
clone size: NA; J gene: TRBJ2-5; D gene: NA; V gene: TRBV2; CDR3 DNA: TGTGCCAGCAGTGAAATAGGGGAGACGACCCAGTACTTC; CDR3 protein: CASSEIGETTQYF
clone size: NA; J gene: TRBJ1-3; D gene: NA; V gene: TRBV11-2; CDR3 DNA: TGTGCCAGCAGCTCTCTGAAGGGTGGAAACACCATATATTTT; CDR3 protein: CASSSLKGGNTIYF
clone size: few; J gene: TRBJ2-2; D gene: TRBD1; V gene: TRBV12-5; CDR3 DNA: TGTGCTAGTGGTCTACAGGGGCCCGGGGCCGGGGAGCTGTTTTTT; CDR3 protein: CASGLQGPGAGELFF
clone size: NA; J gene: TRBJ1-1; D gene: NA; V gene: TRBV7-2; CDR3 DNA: TGTGCCAGCAGCTTAGCACCCCATGATGAAGCTTTCTTT; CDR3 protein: CASSLAPHDEAFF
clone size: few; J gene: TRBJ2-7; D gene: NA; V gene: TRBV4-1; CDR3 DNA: TGCGCCAGCAGCCAAGAAACTGACTACGAGCAGTACTTC; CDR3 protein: CASSQETDYEQYF
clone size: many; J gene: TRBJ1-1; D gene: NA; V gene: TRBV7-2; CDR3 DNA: TGTGCCAGCAGCTTACAGGGGATGAACACTGAAGCTTTCTTT; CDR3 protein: CASSLQGMNTEAFF
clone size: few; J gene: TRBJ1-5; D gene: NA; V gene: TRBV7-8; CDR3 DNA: TGTGCCAGCAGCTTAGGTCGGGGCCAGCCCCAGCATTTT; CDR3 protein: CASSLGRGQPQHF
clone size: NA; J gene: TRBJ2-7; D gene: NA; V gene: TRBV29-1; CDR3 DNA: TGCAGCGTCTTAGCAGGTCCTTCCTACGAGCAGTACTTC; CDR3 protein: CSVLAGPSYEQYF